These T cell receptor beta chains were read from a single sample in a study of tumor and adjacent non-tumor tissue in lung cancer. MiXCR was run by TCRdb on the multiplex PCR reads, yielding one entry per CDR3 protein. The repertoire holds more than 75,000 distinct CDR3 sequences, with roughly 78% as singletons. Specimen: distant non-tumor lung tissue. The receptors were gathered from a man aged 55 to 70 with small cell lung cancer. Each CDR3 is given with its conserved first and last residue. A D gene is named only where the DNA matches it firmly. Part of the rows lack a size; the others show once, few, many or a class for expanded clones.

len,v_gene,d_gene,abundance,j_gene,CDR3aa,CDR3nt
13,TRBV10-2,-,few,TRBJ2-1,CASCGTGQGEQFF,TGTGCCAGTTGCGGGACTGGCCAGGGTGAGCAGTTCTTC
14,TRBV20-1,TRBD2,-,TRBJ2-3,CSARSGSGAGTQYF,TGCAGTGCTAGAAGCGGGAGTGGCGCAGGTACGCAGTATTTT
14,TRBV12-3/TRBV12-4,-,-,TRBJ2-1,CANSLSGSGNEQFF,TGTGCCAACAGTTTGAGCGGAAGCGGTAATGAGCAGTTCTTC
14,TRBV20-1,-,-,TRBJ2-1,CSARGICGHNEQFF,TGCAGTGCTAGAGGGATATGCGGTCACAATGAGCAGTTCTTC
15,TRBV6-6,TRBD1,-,TRBJ2-3,CVSSFTGGCTDMQYF,TGTGTCAGCAGTTTCACAGGGGGATGCACAGATATGCAGTATTTT
15,TRBV4-1,-,-,TRBJ2-7,CASSHGGAPGYEQYF,TGCGCCAGCAGCCATGGCGGGGCCCCAGGCTACGAGCAGTACTTT
12,TRBV29-1,-,-,TRBJ2-7,CSARDTSYELYF,TGTAGCGCCCGGGATACCTCCTACGAGCTGTACTTC
18,TRBV29-1,TRBD2,-,TRBJ2-1,CSVTGGLSGGSSYNEQFF,TGTAGCGTTACTGGGGGGCTATCGGGAGGGAGCTCCTACAATGAACAGTTCTTC
14,TRBV6-5,-,-,TRBJ1-4,CASSLTLSQEKLFF,TGTGCCAGTAGTTTGACATTATCCCAAGAAAAACTGTTTTTT
11,TRBV6-5,-,many,TRBJ2-1,CASSRENEQFF,TGTGCCAGCAGCCGCGAAAATGAGCAGTTCTTC
14,TRBV30,-,many,TRBJ2-2,CAWSMTGGTGELFF,TGTGCCTGGAGTATGACCGGGGGCACCGGGGAGCTGTTTTTT
17,TRBV11-2,TRBD1,-,TRBJ1-1,CASSLTGGVSRNIEAFF,TGTGCCAGCAGCTTAACAGGGGGCGTGAGTAGGAACATTGAAGCATTCTTT
13,TRBV20-1,TRBD2,large,TRBJ2-1,CSAKTSGHNEQFF,TGCAGTGCTAAGACTAGCGGACACAATGAGCAGTTCTTC
14,TRBV6-1,-,many,TRBJ1-4,CASSEWGEDEKLFF,TGTGCCAGCAGTGAATGGGGGGAGGATGAAAAACTGTTTTTT
15,TRBV12-3/TRBV12-4,TRBD2,-,TRBJ2-2,CTSSLAGAPTGELFF,TGTACCAGCAGTTTGGCGGGAGCGCCCACCGGGGAGCTCTTTTTT
16,TRBV7-9,-,-,TRBJ2-2,CASGGTGTKNTGELFF,TGTGCCAGCGGCGGCACCGGGACAAAGAACACCGGGGAGCTGTTTTTT
16,TRBV28,TRBD2,-,TRBJ2-2,CGSGLLAGVVTGELFF,TGTGGCAGCGGCTTGCTAGCGGGAGTCGTCACCGGGGAGCTGTTTTTT
13,TRBV11-2,-,-,TRBJ2-1,CASNLEGFGEQLF,TGTGCCAGCAACTTAGAGGGTTTCGGCGAGCAGTTATTC
14,TRBV29-1,TRBD2,many,TRBJ2-1,CSVATSGNRNEQFF,TGCAGCGTTGCGACTAGCGGGAACCGCAATGAGCAGTTCTTC
15,TRBV29-1,TRBD1,many,TRBJ2-3,CSVEDGQGLTDTQYF,TGCAGCGTTGAAGATGGACAGGGACTCACAGATACGCAGTATTTT
15,TRBV12-3/TRBV12-4,TRBD1,-,TRBJ1-1,CASMYIQGEDTEAFF,TGTGCCAGCATGTATATACAGGGGGAAGACACTGAAGCTTTCTTT
15,TRBV12-3/TRBV12-4,-,-,TRBJ2-7,CASSRLGRDPYDQYF,TGTGCCAGCAGCCGTCTTGGGCGGGACCCCTACGATCAGTACTTC
14,TRBV11-2,TRBD1,-,TRBJ2-2,CANRGTGNTGELFF,TGTGCCAACCGCGGGACAGGTAACACCGGGGAGCTATTTTTT
16,TRBV5-1,-,-,TRBJ2-1,CASILKQPSSHNEQFF,TGCGCCAGCATCTTGAAGCAGCCGAGCTCCCACAATGAGCAGTTCTTC
17,TRBV4-2,-,-,TRBJ2-3,CASNQEATDSLTDTQYF,TGTGCCAGCAACCAAGAAGCAACGGACTCGCTCACAGATACGCAGTATTTT
11,TRBV30,-,few,TRBJ1-1,CAWSKNTGAFF,TGTGCCTGGAGTAAAAACACTGGAGCTTTCTTT
14,TRBV30,-,-,TRBJ2-1,CAWGDGDSYNEQFF,TGTGCCTGGGGTGACGGAGACTCCTACAATGAGCAGTTCTTC
15,TRBV4-2,TRBD1,few,TRBJ1-1,CASSPTRDRVTEAFF,TGTGCCAGCAGCCCGACACGGGACAGGGTCACTGAAGCTTTCTTT
13,TRBV6-2/TRBV6-3,-,-,TRBJ1-2,CASSPIGVPAYTF,TGTGCCAGCAGCCCGATTGGGGTTCCCGCCTACACCTTC
15,TRBV13,TRBD1,-,TRBJ2-1,CASSFSRGGDGKQFF,TGTGCCAGCAGCTTTAGTCGAGGGGGCGATGGTAAGCAGTTCTTC
16,TRBV6-2/TRBV6-3,-,-,TRBJ2-3,CANSYTYSPFTDTQYF,TGTGCCAACAGCTACACGTACTCACCCTTCACAGATACGCAGTATTTT
15,TRBV21-1,-,-,TRBJ2-1,CTGNNQGRGRNEQFF,TGTACCGGCAACAATCAAGGCAGGGGGCGAAATGAGCAGTTCTTC
15,TRBV6-2/TRBV6-3,-,-,TRBJ1-2,CASSVSGAPNYGYIF,TGTGCTAGCAGTGTCTCAGGGGCGCCTAACTATGGCTACATCTTC
15,TRBV11-3,-,-,TRBJ2-5,CASSLSRKGYETQYF,TGTGCCAGCAGCCTGAGCCGCAAAGGGTATGAGACCCAGTACTTC
15,TRBV5-1,TRBD1,once,TRBJ2-7,CACSLTGQGAYEQYF,TGCGCCTGCAGCTTGACCGGACAGGGAGCCTACGAGCAGTACTTC
13,TRBV4-1,-,-,TRBJ1-5,CTSSQGMSQPQHF,TGCACCAGCAGTCAGGGAATGTCTCAGCCCCAGCATTTT
17,TRBV29-1,TRBD2,once,TRBJ2-3,CSTFSAAGGQRTDTQYF,TGCAGCACCTTCTCGGCAGCGGGAGGGCAAAGGACAGATACGCAGTATTTT
18,TRBV29-1,TRBD2,once,TRBJ2-1,CSVAGGLAGGSCYNEKFF,TGCAGCGTTGCTGGGGGGCTAGCGGGAGGGAGCTGCTACAATGAGAAGTTCTTC
15,TRBV29-1,-,once,TRBJ2-1,CGVGGSLSSYNEQFF,TGCGGCGTTGGGGGCTCTCTAAGCTCCTACAATGAGCAGTTTTTC
13,TRBV6-2/TRBV6-3,-,once,TRBJ2-7,CASNGRSSYEQYF,TGTGCGAGCAATGGCAGGAGTTCATACGAGCAGTACTTC
14,TRBV29-1,-,-,TRBJ1-1,CSVDRPRSRTQAFF,TGCAGCGTTGACAGACCCCGAAGTAGAACTCAAGCTTTCTTT
16,TRBV20-1,TRBD2,-,TRBJ2-7,CSATGLAGAIPYEQYF,TGCAGTGCAACAGGACTAGCGGGGGCAATCCCTTACGAGCAGTACTTC
16,TRBV7-9,TRBD2,-,TRBJ2-5,CASSHRTGGGADAQYF,TGTGCCAGCAGCCATCGGACTGGCGGGGGGGCGGACGCACAGTACTTC
15,TRBV20-1,TRBD2,-,TRBJ2-1,CSVRALAGGLNVQFF,TGCAGTGTTAGAGCCCTAGCGGGAGGATTAAATGTGCAGTTCTTC
12,TRBV6-6,-,-,TRBJ1-4,CISSNVREKLFF,TGTATCAGCTCCAACGTCAGGGAAAAACTGTTTTTT
15,TRBV5-1,-,-,TRBJ2-2,CASSPRAGDTRVLFF,TGCGCCAGCAGCCCTAGGGCAGGGGACACCCGGGTGCTGTTTTTT
14,TRBV12-5,-,-,TRBJ1-5,CTSGLGPKGQPQHF,TGTACTAGTGGTCTGGGTCCTAAGGGTCAGCCCCAGCATTTT
16,TRBV20-1,-,-,TRBJ2-5,CNAISWDGDQQETQYF,TGCAATGCTATTTCGTGGGACGGCGACCAACAAGAGACCCAGTACTTT
12,TRBV20-1,-,-,TRBJ1-1,CSATGVSTEAFF,TGCAGTGCGACGGGGGTGAGCACTGAAGCTTTCTTT